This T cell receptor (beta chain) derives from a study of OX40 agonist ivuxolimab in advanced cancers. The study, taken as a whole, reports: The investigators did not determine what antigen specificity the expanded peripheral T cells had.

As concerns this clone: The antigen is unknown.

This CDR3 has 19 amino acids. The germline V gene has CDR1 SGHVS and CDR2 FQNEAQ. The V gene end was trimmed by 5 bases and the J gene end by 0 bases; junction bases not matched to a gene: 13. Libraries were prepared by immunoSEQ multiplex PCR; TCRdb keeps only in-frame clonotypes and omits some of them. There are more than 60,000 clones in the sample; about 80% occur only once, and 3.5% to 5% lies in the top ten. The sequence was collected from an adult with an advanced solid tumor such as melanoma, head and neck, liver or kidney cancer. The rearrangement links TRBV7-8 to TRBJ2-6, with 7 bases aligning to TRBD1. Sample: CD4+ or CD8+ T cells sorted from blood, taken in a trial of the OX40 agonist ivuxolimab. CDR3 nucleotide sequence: TGTGCCAGCAGCCTAAAGAGGACAGGTCCTTACTCTGGGGCCAACGTCCTGACTTTC. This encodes CASSLKRTGPYSGANVLTF.